The T cell receptor (beta chain) under discussion was sequenced for a study of T cell responses to AZD1222 COVID-19 vaccine. Study information: Samples with a second dose at about 4 or about 12 weeks were pooled together.

Worth noting for this clone: The target antigen is unknown.

Whole-study results and caveats: Donors were mostly white British, more females; clonal diversity possibly underestimated. Targeting of unmutated variant regions was reportedly seen in nearly half of spike-specific TCRs.

V was trimmed by 4 bases and J by 0 bases, leaving 7 bases between them. Germline V gene lookup returns CDR1 LGHNA and CDR2 YNFKEQ. The CDR3 is 14 amino acids. TCRdb keeps only in-frame clones here, not all; method: immunoSEQ multiplex PCR. The data contain some 120,000 clones, approximately 92% of them singletons. This chain links TRBV4-2 with TRBJ2-4; the D is unclear. The specimen comprised peripheral blood, sampled on day 0 of AZD1222 vaccination. This TCR was recovered from an adult in good health. CDR3 nucleotides: TGTGCCAGCAGCCCTGAAGGAGCCAAAAACATTCAGTACTTC. As protein: CASSPEGAKNIQYF.